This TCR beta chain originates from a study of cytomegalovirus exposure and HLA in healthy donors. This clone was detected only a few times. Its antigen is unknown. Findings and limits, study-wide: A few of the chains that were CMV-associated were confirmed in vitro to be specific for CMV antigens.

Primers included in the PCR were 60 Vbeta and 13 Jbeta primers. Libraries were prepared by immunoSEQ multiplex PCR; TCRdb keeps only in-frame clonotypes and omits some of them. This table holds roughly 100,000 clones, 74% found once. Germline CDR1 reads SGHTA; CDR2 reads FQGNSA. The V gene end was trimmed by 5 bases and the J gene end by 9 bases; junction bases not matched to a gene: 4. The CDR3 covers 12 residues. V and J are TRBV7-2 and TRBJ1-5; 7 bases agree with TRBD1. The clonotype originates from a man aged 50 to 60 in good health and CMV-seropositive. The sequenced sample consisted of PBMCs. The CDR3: CASSPRGRPQHF. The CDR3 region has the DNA TGTGCCAGCAGCCCAAGGGGGCGGCCCCAGCATTTT.